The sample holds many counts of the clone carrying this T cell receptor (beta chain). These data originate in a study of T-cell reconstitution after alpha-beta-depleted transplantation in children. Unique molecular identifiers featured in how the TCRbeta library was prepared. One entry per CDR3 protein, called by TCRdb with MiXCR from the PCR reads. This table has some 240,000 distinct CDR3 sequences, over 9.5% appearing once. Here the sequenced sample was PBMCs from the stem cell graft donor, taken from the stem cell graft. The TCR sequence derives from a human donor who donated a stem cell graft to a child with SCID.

The DNA for the CDR3 is TGTGCCAGCAGCGTAGACCACAGGGTTGAAAAACTGTTTTTT. This codes for CASSVDHRVEKLFF. This chain connects TRBV9 to TRBJ1-4, with TRBD1 as a possible D gene (6 bases). V was cut by 0 bases and J by 7 bases, with 10 bases left in between. Germline CDR1 SGDLS, CDR2 YYNGEE. This CDR3 region has 14 residues.